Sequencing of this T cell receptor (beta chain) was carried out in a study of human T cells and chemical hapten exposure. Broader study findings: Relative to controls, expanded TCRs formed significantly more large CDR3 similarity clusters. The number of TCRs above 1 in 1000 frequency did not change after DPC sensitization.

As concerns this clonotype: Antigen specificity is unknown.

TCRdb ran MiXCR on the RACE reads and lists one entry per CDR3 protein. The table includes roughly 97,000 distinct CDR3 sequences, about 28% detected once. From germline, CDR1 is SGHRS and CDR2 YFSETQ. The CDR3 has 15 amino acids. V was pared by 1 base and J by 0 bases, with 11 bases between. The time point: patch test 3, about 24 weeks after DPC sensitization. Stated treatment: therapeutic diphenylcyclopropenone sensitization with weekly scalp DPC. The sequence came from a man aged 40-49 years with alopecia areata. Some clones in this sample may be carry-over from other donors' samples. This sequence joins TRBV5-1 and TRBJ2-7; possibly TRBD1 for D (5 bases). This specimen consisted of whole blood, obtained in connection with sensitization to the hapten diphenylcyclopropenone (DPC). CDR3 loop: CASSLSQVRSYEQYF. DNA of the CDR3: TGCGCCAGCAGCTTGTCACAGGTGCGCTCCTACGAGCAGTACTTC. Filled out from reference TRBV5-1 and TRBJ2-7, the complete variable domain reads KAGVTQTPRYLIKTRGQQVTLSCSPISGHRSVSWYQQTPGQGLQFLFEYFSETQRNKGNFPGRFSGRQFSNSRSEMNVSTLELGDSALYLCASSLSQVRSYEQYFGPGTRLTVT.